This TCR beta chain was found in a study of blood T cell repertoires in COVID-19. On the study more broadly: Samples came from the United States, Italy and Spain, spanning acute and convalescent COVID-19.

Assay: immunoSEQ multiplex PCR; the TCRdb copy retains only in-frame clones and omits some. The sample has 100,000 to 150,000 clones; roughly 82% are singletons. This CDR3 spans 14 amino acids. Germline V gene sequence: CDR1 SNHLY, CDR2 FYNNEI. The V segment lost 6 bases and the J segment 2 bases; nucleotides outside the gene matches: 3. The clonotype comes from a human donor in a cohort sampled during active COVID-19. The sample consisted of peripheral blood. V gene TRBV2 combines with J gene TRBJ2-2, with 7 nucleotides matching TRBD2. The CDR3 bases are TGTGCCAGCAGGCGCGGGGGTAACACCGGGGAGCTGTTTTTT. Its protein product is CASRRGGNTGELFF.